This TCR beta chain emerged from a study of beta chain features in type 1 diabetes. Study information: Comparable age, gender and cell yields were observed in patients relative to healthy donors.

Expressed TCRB transcripts were sequenced because the entire RNA isolate underwent reverse transcription. Some clones are missing from TCRdb's copy, which holds only in-frame ones; the method was immunoSEQ multiplex PCR. The sample shows about 360,000 clones, 10% to 15% of them seen only once. In this sample, this clone turned up a few times. CDR1 is GTSNPN, CDR2 SVGIG, per germline (reference sequence). Trimming removed 8 bases from V and 2 bases from J; junction bases left unmatched: 7. The CDR3 consists of 13 residues. The V and J genes are TRBV30 and TRBJ2-3; TRBD2 aligns across 7 bases. The sample was naive CD4+ T cells from blood. The receptor's source is a young man in good health. In DNA, the CDR3 is TGTGCCCACAGTGGGACTACCACAGATACGCAGTATTTT. Protein sequence: CAHSGTTTDTQYF.